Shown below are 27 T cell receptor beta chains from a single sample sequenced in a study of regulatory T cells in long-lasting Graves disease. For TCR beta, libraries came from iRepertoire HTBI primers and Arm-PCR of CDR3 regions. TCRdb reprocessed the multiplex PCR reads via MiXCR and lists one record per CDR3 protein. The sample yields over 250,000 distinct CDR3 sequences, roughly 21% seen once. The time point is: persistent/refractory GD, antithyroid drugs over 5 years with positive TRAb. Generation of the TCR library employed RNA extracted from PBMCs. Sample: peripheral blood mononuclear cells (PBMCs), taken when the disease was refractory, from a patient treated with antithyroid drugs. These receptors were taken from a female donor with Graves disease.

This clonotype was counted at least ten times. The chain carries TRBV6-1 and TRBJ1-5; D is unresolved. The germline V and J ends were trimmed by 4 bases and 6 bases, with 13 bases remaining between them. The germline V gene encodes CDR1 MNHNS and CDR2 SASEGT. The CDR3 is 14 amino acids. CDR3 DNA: TGTGCCAGCAGTGCTTTTTTGGGGAGTCAGCCCCAGCATTTT. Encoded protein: CASSAFLGSQPQHF.

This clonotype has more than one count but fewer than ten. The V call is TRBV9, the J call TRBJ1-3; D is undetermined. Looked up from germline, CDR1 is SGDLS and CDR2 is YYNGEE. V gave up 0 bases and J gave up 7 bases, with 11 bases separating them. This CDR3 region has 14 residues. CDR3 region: CASSVEISGNTIYF. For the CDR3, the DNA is TGTGCCAGCAGCGTAGAGATTTCCGGGAACACCATATATTTT.

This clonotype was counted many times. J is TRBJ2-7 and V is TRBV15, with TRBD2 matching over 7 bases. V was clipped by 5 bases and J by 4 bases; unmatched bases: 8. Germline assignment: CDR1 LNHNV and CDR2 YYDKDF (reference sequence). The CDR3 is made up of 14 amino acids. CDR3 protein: CATSLAGQLYEQYF. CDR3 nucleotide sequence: TGTGCCACCAGCTTAGCGGGCCAGTTGTACGAGCAGTACTTC.

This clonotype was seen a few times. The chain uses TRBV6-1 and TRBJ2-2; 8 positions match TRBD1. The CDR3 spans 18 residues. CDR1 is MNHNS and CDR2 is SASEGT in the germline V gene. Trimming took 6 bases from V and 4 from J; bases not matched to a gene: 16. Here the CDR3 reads CASRPPGQGRVGTGELFF. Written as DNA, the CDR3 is TGTGCCAGCAGGCCCCCAGGACAGGGACGGGTCGGCACCGGGGAGCTGTTTTTT.

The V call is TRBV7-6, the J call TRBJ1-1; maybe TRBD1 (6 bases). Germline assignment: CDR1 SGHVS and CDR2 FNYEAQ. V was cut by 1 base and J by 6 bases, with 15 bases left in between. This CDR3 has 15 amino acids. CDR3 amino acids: CASSLEHRVGAEAFF. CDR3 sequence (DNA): TGTGCCAGCAGCTTAGAGCACAGGGTGGGGGCTGAAGCTTTCTTT.

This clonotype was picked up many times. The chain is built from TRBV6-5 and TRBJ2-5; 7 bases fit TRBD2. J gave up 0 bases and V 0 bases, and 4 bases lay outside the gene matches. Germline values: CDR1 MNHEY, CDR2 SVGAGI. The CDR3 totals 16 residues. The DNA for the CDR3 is TGTGCCAGCAGTTACTCGATTGGGACTAACCAAGAGACCCAGTACTTC. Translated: CASSYSIGTNQETQYF.

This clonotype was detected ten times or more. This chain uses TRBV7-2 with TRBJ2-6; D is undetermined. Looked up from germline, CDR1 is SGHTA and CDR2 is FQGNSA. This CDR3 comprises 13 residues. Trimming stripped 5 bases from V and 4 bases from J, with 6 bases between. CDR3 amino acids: CASSPPGANVLTF. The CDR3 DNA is TGTGCCAGCAGCCCCCCAGGGGCCAACGTCCTGACTTTC.

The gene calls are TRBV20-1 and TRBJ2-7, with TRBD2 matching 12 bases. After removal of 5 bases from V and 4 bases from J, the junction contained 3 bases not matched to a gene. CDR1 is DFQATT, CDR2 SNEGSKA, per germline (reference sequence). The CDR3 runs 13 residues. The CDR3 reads CSAYLAGGYEQYF. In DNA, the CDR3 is TGCAGTGCTTATCTAGCGGGAGGGTACGAGCAGTACTTC.

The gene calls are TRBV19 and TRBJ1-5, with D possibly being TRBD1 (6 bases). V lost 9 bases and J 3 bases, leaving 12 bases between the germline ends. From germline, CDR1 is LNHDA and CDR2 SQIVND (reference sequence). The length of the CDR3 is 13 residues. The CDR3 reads CASGTGINQPQHF. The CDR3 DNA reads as TGTGCCAGCGGCACAGGGATCAATCAGCCCCAGCATTTT.

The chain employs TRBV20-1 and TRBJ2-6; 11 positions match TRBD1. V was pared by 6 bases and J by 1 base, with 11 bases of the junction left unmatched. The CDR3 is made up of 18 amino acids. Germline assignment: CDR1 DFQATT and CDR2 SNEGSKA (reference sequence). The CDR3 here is CSADGDRGISSGANVLTF. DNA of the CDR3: TGCAGTGCAGACGGGGACAGGGGGATTTCTTCTGGGGCCAACGTCCTGACTTTC.

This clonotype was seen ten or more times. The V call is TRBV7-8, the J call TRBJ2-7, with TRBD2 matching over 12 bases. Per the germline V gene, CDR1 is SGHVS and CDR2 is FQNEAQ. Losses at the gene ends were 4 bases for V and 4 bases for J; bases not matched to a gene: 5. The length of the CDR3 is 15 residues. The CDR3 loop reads CASSSGLAGKYEQYF. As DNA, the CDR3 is TGTGCCAGCAGCTCAGGACTAGCGGGAAAATACGAGCAGTACTTC.

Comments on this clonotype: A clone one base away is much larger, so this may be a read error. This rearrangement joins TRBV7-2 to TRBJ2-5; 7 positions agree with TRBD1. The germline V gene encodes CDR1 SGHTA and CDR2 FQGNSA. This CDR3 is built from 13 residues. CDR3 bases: TGTGCCAGCAGCTCACAGGGGCAAGGGACCCAGTACTTC. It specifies CASSSQGQGTQYF.

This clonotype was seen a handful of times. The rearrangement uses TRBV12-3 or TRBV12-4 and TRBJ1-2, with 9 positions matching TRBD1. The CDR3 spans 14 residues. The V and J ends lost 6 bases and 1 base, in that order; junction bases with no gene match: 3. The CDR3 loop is CASSRGQGNYGYTF. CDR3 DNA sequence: TGTGCCAGCAGCCGGGGACAGGGTAACTATGGCTACACCTTC.

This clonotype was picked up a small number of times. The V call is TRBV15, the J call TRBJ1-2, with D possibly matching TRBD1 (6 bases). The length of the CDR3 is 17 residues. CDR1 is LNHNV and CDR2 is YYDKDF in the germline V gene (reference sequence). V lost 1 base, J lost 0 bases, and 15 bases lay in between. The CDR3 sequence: CATSRVYGQQANYGYTF. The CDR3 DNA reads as TGTGCCACCAGCAGAGTGTATGGACAGCAAGCTAACTATGGCTACACCTTC.

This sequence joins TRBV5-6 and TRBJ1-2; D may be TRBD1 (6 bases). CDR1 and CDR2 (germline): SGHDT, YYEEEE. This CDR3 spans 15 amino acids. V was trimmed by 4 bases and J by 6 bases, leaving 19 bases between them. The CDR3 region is CASSRQLGQGHGYTF. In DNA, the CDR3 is TGTGCCAGCAGCCGACAACTAGGGCAGGGGCATGGCTACACCTTC.

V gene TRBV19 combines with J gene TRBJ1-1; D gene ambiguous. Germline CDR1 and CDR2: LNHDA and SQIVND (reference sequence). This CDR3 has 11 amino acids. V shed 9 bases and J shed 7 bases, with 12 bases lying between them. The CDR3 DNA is TGTGCCAGCCGGCACGTGGGTGAAGCTTTCTTT. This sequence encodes CASRHVGEAFF. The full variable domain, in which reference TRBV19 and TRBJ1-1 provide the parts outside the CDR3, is DGGITQSPKYLFRKEGQNVTLSCEQNLNHDAMYWYRQDPGQGLRLIYYSQIVNDFQKGDIAEGYSVSREKKESFPLTVTSAQKNPTAFYLCASRHVGEAFFGQGTRLTVV.

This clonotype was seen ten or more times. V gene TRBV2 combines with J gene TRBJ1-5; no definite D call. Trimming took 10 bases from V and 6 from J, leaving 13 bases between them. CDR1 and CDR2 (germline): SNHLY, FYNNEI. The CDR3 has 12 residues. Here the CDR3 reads CATGEGGQPQHF. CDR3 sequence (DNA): TGTGCCACAGGCGAGGGCGGTCAGCCCCAGCATTTT.

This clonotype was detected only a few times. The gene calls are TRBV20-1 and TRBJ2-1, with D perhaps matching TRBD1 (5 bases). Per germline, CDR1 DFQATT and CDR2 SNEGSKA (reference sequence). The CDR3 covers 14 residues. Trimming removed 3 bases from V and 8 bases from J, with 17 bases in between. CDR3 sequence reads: CSARLPGPRDEQFF. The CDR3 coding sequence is TGCAGTGCTAGGTTGCCAGGGCCCAGGGATGAGCAGTTCTTC.

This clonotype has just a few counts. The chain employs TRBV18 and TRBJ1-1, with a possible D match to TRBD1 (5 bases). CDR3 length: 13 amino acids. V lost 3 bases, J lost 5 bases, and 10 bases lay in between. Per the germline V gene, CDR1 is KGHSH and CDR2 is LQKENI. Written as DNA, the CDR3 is TGTGCCAGCTCACCTACGGGGCCGACTGAAGCTTTCTTT. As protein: CASSPTGPTEAFF. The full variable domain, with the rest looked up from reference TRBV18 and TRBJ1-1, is NAGVMQNPRHLVRRRGQEARLRCSPMKGHSHVYWYRQLPEEGLKFMVYLQKENIIDESGMPKERFSAEFPKEGPSILRIQQVVRGDSAAYFCASSPTGPTEAFFGQGTRLTVV.

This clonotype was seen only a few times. The CDR3 is CASSPNRDIGNQPQHF. CDR3 coding DNA: TGTGCCAGCTCACCGAACAGGGACATCGGGAATCAGCCCCAGCATTTT. V gene TRBV18 combines with J gene TRBJ1-5; tentative D call: TRBD1 (6 bases). CDR1 and CDR2 from the germline V gene are KGHSH and LQKENI. Deletions cut 3 bases from V and 4 bases from J, with 16 bases between. CDR3 length: 16 amino acids.

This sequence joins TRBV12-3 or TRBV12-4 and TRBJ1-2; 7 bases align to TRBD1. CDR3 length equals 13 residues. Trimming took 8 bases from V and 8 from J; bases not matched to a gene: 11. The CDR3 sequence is CASGRARGHGYTF. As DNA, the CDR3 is TGTGCCAGCGGCCGCGCAAGGGGGCACGGCTACACCTTC.

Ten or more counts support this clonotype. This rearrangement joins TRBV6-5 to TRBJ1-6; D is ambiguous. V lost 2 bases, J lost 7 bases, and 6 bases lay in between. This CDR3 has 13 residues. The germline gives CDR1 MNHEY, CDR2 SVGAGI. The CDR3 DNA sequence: TGTGCCAGCAGTTACCGGTGGAATTCACCCCTCCACTTT. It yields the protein CASSYRWNSPLHF.

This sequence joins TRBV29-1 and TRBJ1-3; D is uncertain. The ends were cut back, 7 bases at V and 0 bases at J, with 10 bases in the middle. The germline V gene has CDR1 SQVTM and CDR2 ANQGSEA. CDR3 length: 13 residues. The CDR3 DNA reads TGCAGCGCCCGCTGGGACTCTGGAAACACCATATATTTT. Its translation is CSARWDSGNTIYF.

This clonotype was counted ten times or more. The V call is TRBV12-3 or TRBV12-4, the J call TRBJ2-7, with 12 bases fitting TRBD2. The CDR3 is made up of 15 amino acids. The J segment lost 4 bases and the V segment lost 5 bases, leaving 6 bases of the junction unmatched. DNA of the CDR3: TGTGCCAGCAGTCTAAGACTAGCGGGGGATTACGAGCAGTACTTC. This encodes CASSLRLAGDYEQYF.

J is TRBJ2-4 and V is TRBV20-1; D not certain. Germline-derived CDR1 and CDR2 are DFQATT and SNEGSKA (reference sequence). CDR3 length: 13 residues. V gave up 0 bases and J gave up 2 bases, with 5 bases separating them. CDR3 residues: CSAREVSKNIQYF. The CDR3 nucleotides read TGCAGTGCTAGAGAGGTATCCAAAAACATTCAGTACTTC.

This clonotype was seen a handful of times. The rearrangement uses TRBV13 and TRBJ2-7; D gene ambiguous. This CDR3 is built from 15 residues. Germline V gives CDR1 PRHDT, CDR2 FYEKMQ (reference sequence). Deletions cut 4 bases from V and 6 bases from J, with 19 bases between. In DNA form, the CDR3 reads TGTGCCAGCAGCTGGGCCGTGGCTAGTATAGGCGAGCAGTACTTC. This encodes CASSWAVASIGEQYF.

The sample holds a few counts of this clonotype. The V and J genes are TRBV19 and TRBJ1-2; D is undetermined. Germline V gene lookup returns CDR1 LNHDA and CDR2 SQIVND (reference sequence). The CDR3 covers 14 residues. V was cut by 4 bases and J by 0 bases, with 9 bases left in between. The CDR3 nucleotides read TGTGCCAGTAGTAAAAGCCGAGCTAACTATGGCTACACCTTC. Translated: CASSKSRANYGYTF.